This paragraph reports one TCR beta chain. The sample originates from a study of control samples from healthy donors and cancer patients. The assay was immunoSEQ multiplex PCR, and TCRdb's table has in-frame clones only and misses some. The sample includes approximately 93,000 clones, about 88% of them seen just once. This CDR3 contains 12 residues. CDR1 is SEHNR, CDR2 FQNEAQ, per germline (reference sequence). With 5 bases removed from V and 7 bases from J, the gap between germline ends came to 11 bases. This sequence was found in a woman aged 45-65 years with colorectal cancer. J is TRBJ1-1 and V is TRBV7-9, with D maybe TRBD1 (5 bases). Source material: PBMCs. In DNA form, the CDR3 reads TGTGCCAGCAGCCGCTCGGACATTGAAGCTTTCTTT. Its protein is CASSRSDIEAFF.